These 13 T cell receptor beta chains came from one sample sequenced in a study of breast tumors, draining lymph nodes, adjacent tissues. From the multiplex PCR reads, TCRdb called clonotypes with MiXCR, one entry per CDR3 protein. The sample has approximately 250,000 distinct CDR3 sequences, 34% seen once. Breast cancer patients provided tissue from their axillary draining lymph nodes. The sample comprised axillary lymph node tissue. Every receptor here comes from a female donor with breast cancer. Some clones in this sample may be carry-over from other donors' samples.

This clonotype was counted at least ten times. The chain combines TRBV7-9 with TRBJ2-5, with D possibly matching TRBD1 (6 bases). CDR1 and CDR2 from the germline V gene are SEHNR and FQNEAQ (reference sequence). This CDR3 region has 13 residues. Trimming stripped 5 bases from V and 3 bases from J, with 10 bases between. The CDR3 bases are TGTGCCAGCAGCCCCCGGACAGAAGAGACCCAGTACTTC. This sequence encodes CASSPRTEETQYF.

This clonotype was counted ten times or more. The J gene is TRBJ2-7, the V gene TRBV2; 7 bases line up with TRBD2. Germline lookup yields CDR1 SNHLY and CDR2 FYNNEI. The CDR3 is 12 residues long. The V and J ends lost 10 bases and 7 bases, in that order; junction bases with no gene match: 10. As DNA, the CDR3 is TGTGCCACCCGGGCGGGAGCTAAGGAGCAGTACTTC. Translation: CATRAGAKEQYF.

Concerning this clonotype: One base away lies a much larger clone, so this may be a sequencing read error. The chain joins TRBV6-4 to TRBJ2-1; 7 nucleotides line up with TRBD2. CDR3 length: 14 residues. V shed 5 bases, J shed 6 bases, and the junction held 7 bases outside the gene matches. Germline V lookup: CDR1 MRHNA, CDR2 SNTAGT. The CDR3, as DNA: TGTGCCAGCAGTTTCAGCGGGGCGGTCAATGAGCAGTTCTTC. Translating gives CASSFSGAVNEQFF.

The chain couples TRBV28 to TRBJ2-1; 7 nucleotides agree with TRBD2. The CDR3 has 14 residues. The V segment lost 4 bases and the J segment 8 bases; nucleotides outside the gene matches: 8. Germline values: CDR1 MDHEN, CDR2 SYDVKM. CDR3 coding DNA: TGTGCCAGCAGTTCGACCGGGAGGATTGATGAGCAGTTCTTC. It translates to CASSSTGRIDEQFF.

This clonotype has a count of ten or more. CDR3 residues: CASSPRVGEQFF. The CDR3 DNA reads TGTGCCAGCAGCCCACGGGTAGGGGAGCAGTTCTTC. The V gene is TRBV7-2, the J gene TRBJ2-1; no reliable D call. V gave up 5 bases and J gave up 10 bases, with 12 bases separating them. From germline, CDR1 is SGHTA and CDR2 FQGNSA. The CDR3 runs to 12 residues.

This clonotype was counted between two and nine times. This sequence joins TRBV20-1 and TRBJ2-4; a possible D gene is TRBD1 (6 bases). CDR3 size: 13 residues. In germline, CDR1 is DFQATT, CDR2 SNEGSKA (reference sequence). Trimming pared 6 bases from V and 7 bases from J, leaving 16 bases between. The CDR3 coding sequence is TGCAGTGCCGAAGACAGGAGCGCCAACATTCAGTACTTC. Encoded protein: CSAEDRSANIQYF.

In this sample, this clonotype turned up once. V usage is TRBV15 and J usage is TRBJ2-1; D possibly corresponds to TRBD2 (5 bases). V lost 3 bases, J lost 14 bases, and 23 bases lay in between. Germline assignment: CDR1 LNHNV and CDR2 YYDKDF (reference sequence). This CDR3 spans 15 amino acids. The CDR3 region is CATSSQALLRGREFF. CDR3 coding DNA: TGTGCCACCAGCAGCCAAGCGTTACTTCGGGGTAGGGAGTTCTTC.

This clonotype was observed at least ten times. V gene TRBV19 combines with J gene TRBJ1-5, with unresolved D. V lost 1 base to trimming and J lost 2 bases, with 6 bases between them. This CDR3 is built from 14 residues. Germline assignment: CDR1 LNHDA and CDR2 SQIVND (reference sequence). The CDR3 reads CASSIAGGNQPQHF. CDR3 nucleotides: TGTGCCAGTAGTATAGCCGGGGGCAATCAGCCCCAGCATTTT.

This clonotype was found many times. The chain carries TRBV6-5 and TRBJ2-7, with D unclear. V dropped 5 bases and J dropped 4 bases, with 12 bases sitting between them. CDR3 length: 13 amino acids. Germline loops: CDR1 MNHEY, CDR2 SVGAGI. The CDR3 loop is CASSREARYEQYF. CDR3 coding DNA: TGTGCCAGCAGTAGGGAAGCCCGTTACGAGCAGTACTTC.

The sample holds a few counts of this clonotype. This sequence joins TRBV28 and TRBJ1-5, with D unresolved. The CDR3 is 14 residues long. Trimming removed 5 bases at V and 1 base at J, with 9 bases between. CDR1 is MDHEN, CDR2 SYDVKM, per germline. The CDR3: CASSRITSNQPQHF. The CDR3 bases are TGTGCCAGCAGTCGAATCACAAGCAATCAGCCCCAGCATTTT.

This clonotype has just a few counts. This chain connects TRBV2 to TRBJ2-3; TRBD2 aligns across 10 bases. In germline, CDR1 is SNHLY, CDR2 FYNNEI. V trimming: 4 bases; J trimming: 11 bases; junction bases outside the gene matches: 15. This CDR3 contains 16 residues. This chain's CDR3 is CASSGLAGEVGNEQYF. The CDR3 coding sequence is TGTGCCAGCAGTGGGCTAGCGGGAGAGGTGGGTAATGAGCAGTATTTT. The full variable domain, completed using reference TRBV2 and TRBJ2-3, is EPEVTQTPSHQVTQMGQEVILRCVPISNHLYFYWYRQILGQKVEFLVSFYNNEISEKSEIFDDQFSVERPDGSNFTLKIRSTKLEDSAMYFCASSGLAGEVGNEQYFGPGTRLTVL.

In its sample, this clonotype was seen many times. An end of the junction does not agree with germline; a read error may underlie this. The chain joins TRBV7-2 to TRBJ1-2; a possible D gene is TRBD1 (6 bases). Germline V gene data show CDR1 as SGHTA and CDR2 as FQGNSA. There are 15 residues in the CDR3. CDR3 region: CASSLAGTLNYGYPF. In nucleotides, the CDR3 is TGTGCCAGCAGCTTAGCCGGGACACTTAACTATGGCTACCCCTTC.

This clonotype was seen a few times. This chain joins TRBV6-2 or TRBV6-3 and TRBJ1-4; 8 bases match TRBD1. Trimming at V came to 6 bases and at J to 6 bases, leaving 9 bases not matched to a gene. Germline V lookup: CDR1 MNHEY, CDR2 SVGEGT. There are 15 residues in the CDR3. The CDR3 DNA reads TGTGCCAGCAGAACCCCCGGGACAGGTGATGAAAAACTGTTTTTT. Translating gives CASRTPGTGDEKLFF.